This T cell receptor (beta chain) was found in a study of PD-L1 blockade in urothelial cancer. The time point here: pretreatment peripheral blood. Sequencing was performed with immunoSEQ multiplex PCR; in TCRdb, only in-frame clones are kept and a portion is missing. In the table there are around 71,000 clones, roughly 80% of which are singletons. The CDR3 is 15 residues long. V lost 6 bases and J lost 4; bases outside the gene matches: 10. In germline, CDR1 is LNHDA, CDR2 SQIVND (reference sequence). The sample here was PBMCs, taken around atezolizumab (anti-PD-L1) treatment. The V gene is TRBV19, the J gene TRBJ1-1; 8 positions match TRBD1. This TCR came from a man in his forties or fifties with urothelial cancer. The CDR3 DNA sequence: TGTGCCAGTAGAGAGGGAGGGACAGGACTCACTGAAGCTTTCTTT. Amino acids: CASREGGTGLTEAFF. The entire variable domain, with the rest obtained from reference TRBV19 and TRBJ1-1, is as follows: DGGITQSPKYLFRKEGQNVTLSCEQNLNHDAMYWYRQDPGQGLRLIYYSQIVNDFQKGDIAEGYSVSREKKESFPLTVTSAQKNPTAFYLCASREGGTGLTEAFFGQGTRLTVV.